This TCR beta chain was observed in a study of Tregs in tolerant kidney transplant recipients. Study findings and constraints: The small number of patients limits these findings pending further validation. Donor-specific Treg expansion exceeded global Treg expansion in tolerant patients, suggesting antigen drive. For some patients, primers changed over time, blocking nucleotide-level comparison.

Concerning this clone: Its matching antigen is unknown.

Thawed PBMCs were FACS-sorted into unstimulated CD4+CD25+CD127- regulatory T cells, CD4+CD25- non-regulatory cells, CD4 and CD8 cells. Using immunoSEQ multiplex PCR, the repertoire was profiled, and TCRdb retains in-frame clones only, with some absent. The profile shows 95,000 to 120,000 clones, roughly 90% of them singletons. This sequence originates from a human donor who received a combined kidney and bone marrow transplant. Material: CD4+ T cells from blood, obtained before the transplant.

The CDR3 here is CASSSQEANYGYTF. The DNA for the CDR3 is TGTGCCAGCAGCTCCCAAGAGGCTAACTATGGCTACACCTTC. This chain links TRBV5-5 with TRBJ1-2; D unclear. V dropped 3 bases and J dropped 0 bases, with 9 bases sitting between them. Per the germline V gene, CDR1 is SGHKS and CDR2 is YYEKEE (reference sequence). The CDR3 consists of 14 residues.